This TCR beta chain comes out of a study of T cell responses to AZD1222 COVID-19 vaccine. V gave up 3 bases and J gave up 2 bases, with 11 bases separating them. The CDR3 runs 15 residues. The germline CDR1 and CDR2 sequences are MDHEN and SYDVKM. Study-level findings and limits: White British donors predominated, females outnumbered males, and clonal diversity was possibly underestimated.

This clone was observed a single time. What it recognizes is unknown. The table came from immunoSEQ multiplex PCR; TCRdb's copy has only in-frame clones and leaves some out. The data contain roughly 100,000 clones, about nine tenths of them seen just once; the ten biggest clones take up about 5%. This receptor was obtained from an adult in good health. Sequencing used peripheral blood, obtained on day 0 of AZD1222 vaccination. The chain recombines TRBV28 with TRBJ1-5; D gene ambiguous. CDR3 DNA: TGTGCCAGCAGTTTTGCGGGGTCGGGCAATCAGCCCCAGCATTTT. Its protein product is CASSFAGSGNQPQHF.